This TCR beta chain was captured by sequencing in a study of blood T cell repertoires in COVID-19. For the study at large: PBMCs, B-cell-depleted T cells, or T cells provided the cDNA or gDNA that made up the material.

In the authors' methods: Amplification of reference gene primers provided the estimated nucleated cell counts. Sequencing was performed with immunoSEQ multiplex PCR; in TCRdb, only in-frame clones are kept and a portion is missing. V and J calls and clone size are as listed in that table; D and trimming were resolved from the DNA. The sample shows just over 650,000 clones, 85% to 90% of them seen only once. The CDR3 is made up of 14 amino acids. The V gene's germline CDR1 is MNHEY and CDR2 SMNVEV (reference sequence). J was trimmed by 6 bases and V by 6 bases; bases with no gene match: 8. The TCR comes from a woman aged 18-29 years with acute or convalescent COVID-19. The sequenced sample was peripheral blood. This chain joins TRBV27 and TRBJ1-5, with TRBD1 identical over 7 bases. The CDR3 bases are TGTGCCAGCAGCCCGACAGGGAGTGGTCAGCCCCAGCATTTT. Protein: CASSPTGSGQPQHF.